This TCR beta chain appears in the sequencing data of a study of T-cell reconstitution after alpha-beta-depleted transplantation in children (dated by TCRdb to 2016 to 2017). With regard to the full study: The study quantitatively tracked T-cell immune reconstitution after TCRalphabeta/CD19-depleted allogeneic hematopoietic cell transplantation in children using TCR repertoire profiling. Study-wide findings and limitations: The frequencies of hyperexpanded clones fell over the following months, and after one year, T-cell counts and TCRbeta diversity were mostly attributed to newly produced T cells. In some patients, the high TCRbeta diversity seen at day 60 was put down to recipient T cells and intrathymic progenitors that had survived conditioning. Apparently early alphabetaT-cell count recovery about two months after transplant reportedly relied on only several hundred rapidly expanded clones derived from non-depleted graft cells.

Library method: PCR. Instrument used: Illumina HiSeq 2500. Molecular barcoding was employed in the preparation of TCR libraries, with unique molecular identifiers being used to normalize TCRbeta repertoire quantification. TCRdb's own reprocessing of the public reads used fastp at Q25 and MiXCR and kept productive beta chains. Every CDR3 protein is listed once, alongside the most common genes and DNA of its rows. This sample has 600,000 to 800,000 distinct CDR3 sequences in its table, and about an eighth of those were observed once. The leading ten clones occupy roughly 0.84% of the sample. Taken with the paper, the label for treatment or condition translates to: allogeneic hematopoietic cell transplantation with graft depleted of TCRalphabeta T cells and CD19 B cells. The children who served as transplant recipients had been given grafts of TCRalphabeta/CD19-depleted allogeneic hematopoietic cells.

From the cysteine through the phenylalanine, the CDR3 covers 17 amino acids. Of all the DNA, just the CDR3 is kept, 51 bases in frame from base 1. Sequences DFQATT (CDR1) and SNEGSKA (CDR2) are obtained from the germline V gene (reference sequence). This clonotype appeared many times. Its recognized antigen is unknown. Sequence at one end of the junction differs from germline and may be a read error. This TCR was recovered from a girl aged 2-9 years with congenital amegakaryocytic thrombocytopenia, due to receive a stem cell transplant. This chain joins TRBV20-1 to TRBJ2-3; tentative D gene TRBD2, with 6 bases matching. The specimen comprised PBMCs, sampled before TCRalphabeta/CD19-depleted stem cell transplant. Here is the DNA: TGTAGTGCTAGTAGTCCTATTTTGCGGGAAATTAAGGATACGCAGTATTTT. Translated, it reads CSASSPILREIKDTQYF.